The next 3 T cell receptor beta chains were all read from a single sample in a study of T cells after yellow fever vaccination. TCRdb analysed the 5' RACE reads with MiXCR anew, one entry per CDR3 protein. This sample has 360,000 or so distinct CDR3 sequences; around a tenth occur once, and the top ten carry roughly 18%. The specimen was PBMCs, collected on the day of the first yellow fever vaccination. The receptors were gathered from a man between 18 and 29 years old who received the YFV17D yellow fever vaccine.

This chain joins TRBV10-3 and TRBJ2-3; D unclear. Looked up from germline, CDR1 is ENHRY and CDR2 is SYGVKD. V was cut by 6 bases and J by 0 bases, with 4 bases left in between. The CDR3 totals 12 residues. This chain's CDR3 is CAISSSTDTQYF. The CDR3 bases are TGTGCCATCAGCTCGAGCACAGATACGCAGTATTTT.

The chain couples TRBV5-6 to TRBJ1-6, with D unclear. This CDR3 spans 17 amino acids. V gave up 2 bases and J gave up 11 bases, with 23 bases separating them. In germline, CDR1 is SGHDT, CDR2 YYEEEE. CDR3 DNA: TGTGCCAGCAGCTTCCTCCCCGTTAGCGGAAGAATGCCACCCCTCCACTTT. As protein: CASSFLPVSGRMPPLHF.

This clonotype was observed a few times. In nucleotides, the CDR3 is TGTGCCAGCAGCTCGCGGACTAGCGGGGGACCAGATACGCAGTATTTT. This gives the protein CASSSRTSGGPDTQYF. The gene calls are TRBV11-2 and TRBJ2-3; 13 bases fit TRBD2. The length of the CDR3 is 16 residues. Germline V lookup: CDR1 SGHAT, CDR2 FQNNGV. V lost 4 bases and J lost 4; bases outside the gene matches: 5.